The sequence of this T cell receptor (beta chain) was determined in a study of T cell responses to AZD1222 COVID-19 vaccine. As regards this clone: Its antigen is unknown.

Libraries were prepared by immunoSEQ multiplex PCR; TCRdb keeps only in-frame clonotypes and omits some of them. The sample holds about 130,000 clones, over 75% seen once. Study findings and constraints: Only a handful of people who got AZD1222 tested seropositive at baseline. Of spike-specific TCRs, nearly half reportedly target regions left unmutated in variants. Spike-specific TCRs gained breadth and depth after people received two AZD1222 doses.

The TCR originated in an adult who received the AZD1222 COVID-19 vaccine. The material was peripheral blood, obtained 28 days after the second AZD1222 dose.

Written as DNA, the CDR3 is TGTGCCAGCAGCCAACTGGGCCCAGGGGTGGACGAGCAGTACTTC. Translation gives CASSQLGPGVDEQYF. V and J are TRBV14 and TRBJ2-7, with D perhaps TRBD1 (6 bases). Germline V gene sequence: CDR1 SGHDN, CDR2 FVKESK. This CDR3 comprises 15 residues. V was cut by 2 bases and J by 5 bases, with 16 bases left in between.